Each of the 23 T cell receptor beta chains below was sequenced from the same sample in a study of molecular identifiers for immune sequencing clone quantification. One entry per CDR3 protein results from TCRdb running MiXCR on the PCR reads. The data show more than 85,000 distinct CDR3 sequences, with 30% to 45% seen just once and approximately 10% held by the top ten. The sequenced sample was naive CD8+ T cells from blood, with Jurkat cell RNA spiked in. Subset indicated: FACS-sorted CD8+CD4-CCR7+CD45RA+ naive T cells. These receptor sequences come from a human donor in good health. Some libraries in this study had Jurkat cell RNA spiked in.

Notes on this clonotype: One base away lies a much larger clone, so this may be a sequencing read error. V and J are TRBV7-8 and TRBJ2-1; 8 nucleotides agree with TRBD2. Germline CDR1 reads SGHVS; CDR2 reads FQNEAQ. This CDR3 is built from 14 residues. The CDR3 reads CASMVGLAYKEQFF. CDR3 nucleotide sequence: TGTGCCAGCATGGTAGGACTAGCCTACAAAGAGCAGTTCTTC.

This clonotype was picked up many times. The V gene is TRBV6-5, the J gene TRBJ1-2; perhaps TRBD1 as D (6 bases). The CDR3 spans 18 residues. Germline CDR1 reads MNHEY; CDR2 reads SVGAGI. V gave up 5 bases and J gave up 4 bases, with 26 bases separating them. CDR3: CASSLQGPALIDAYGYTF. The CDR3 region has the DNA TGTGCCAGCAGTCTACAGGGCCCAGCCCTAATTGACGCCTATGGCTACACCTTC.

In this sample, this clonotype turned up a few times. V is TRBV5-6 and J is TRBJ2-7; D not certain. The CDR3 is 12 amino acids. V dropped 0 bases and J dropped 5 bases, with 6 bases sitting between them. Germline V gives CDR1 SGHDT, CDR2 YYEEEE. The CDR3 DNA sequence: TGTGCCAGCAGCTTGGTCCGCCACGAGCAGTACTTC. It is translated as CASSLVRHEQYF. The full variable domain, its missing parts supplied by reference TRBV5-6 and TRBJ2-7, is DAGVTQSPTHLIKTRGQQVTLRCSPKSGHDTVSWYQQALGQGPQFIFQYYEEEERQRGNFPDRFSGHQFPNYSSELNVNALLLGDSALYLCASSLVRHEQYFGPGTRLTVT.

This clonotype appeared many times. V usage is TRBV28 and J usage is TRBJ1-5; no clear D gene. Germline CDR1 MDHEN, CDR2 SYDVKM. With 1 base removed from V and 4 bases from J, the gap between germline ends came to 5 bases. The CDR3 runs 13 residues. The CDR3 region is CASSLSGNQPQHF. The CDR3 nucleotides read TGTGCCAGCAGTTTATCGGGGAATCAGCCCCAGCATTTT.

In regard to this clonotype: This CDR3 is missing its conserved last phenylalanine or tryptophan, likely due to a read error. This chain uses TRBV6-6 with TRBJ1-5; D ambiguous. Germline CDR1 is MNHNY and CDR2 is SVGAGI (reference sequence). V lost 0 bases and J lost 6, with 12 bases in between. The length of the CDR3 is 15 residues. The CDR3 sequence: CASSYSGGIPQPQHL. In nucleotides, the CDR3 is TGTGCCAGCAGTTACTCGGGAGGGATCCCTCAGCCCCAGCATCTT.

This clonotype occurred a few times. The V call is TRBV12-3 or TRBV12-4, the J call TRBJ1-3, with D tentatively TRBD1 (5 bases). The CDR3 consists of 12 residues. V was shortened by 6 bases and J by 9 bases, with 12 bases between the two germline ends. CDR3: CASSPDSPTIYF. The DNA for the CDR3 is TGTGCCAGCAGCCCCGACAGTCCCACCATATATTTT.

As regards this clonotype: Because it lacks the conserved phenylalanine or tryptophan at the end, this CDR3 is likely a read error. The rearrangement joins TRBV5-6 to TRBJ1-5, with unresolved D. Germline CDR1 SGHDT, CDR2 YYEEEE. With 2 bases removed from V and 7 bases from J, the gap between germline ends came to 7 bases. CDR3 size: 12 residues. The DNA of the CDR3 is TGTGCCAGCAGCTTAGGTATGCAGCCCCAGCATTCT. It encodes CASSLGMQPQHS.

Comment on this clonotype: A clone one base away is much larger, so this may be a read error. This chain links TRBV6-5 with TRBJ2-5, with D perhaps matching TRBD1 (5 bases). The CDR3 has 12 amino acids. Germline V gives CDR1 MNHEY, CDR2 SVGAGI. As DNA, the CDR3 is TGTGCCACCGAGGACACCGACGGAACCCGGTACTTC. This encodes CATEDTDGTRYF.

This clonotype occurred a few times. This chain connects TRBV28 to TRBJ2-7; no clear D. CDR3 size: 16 residues. Trimming took off 4 bases at V and 1 base at J, with 17 bases between the two ends. The germline gives CDR1 MDHEN, CDR2 SYDVKM. This CDR3 reads CASSSSLGRQSYEQYF. CDR3 bases: TGTGCCAGCAGTTCCTCCCTAGGACGGCAATCCTACGAGCAGTACTTC.

Points on this clonotype: Compared with germline, one end of the junction differs, possibly owing to a read error. This chain uses TRBV27 with TRBJ2-3; 7 bases are shared with TRBD1. This CDR3 is built from 15 residues. Per the germline V gene, CDR1 is MNHEY and CDR2 is SMNVEV (reference sequence). In nucleotides, the CDR3 is TGTGTCAGCAGTTTAGAGGACAGGCGCACAGATACGCAGTATTTT. Protein product: CVSSLEDRRTDTQYF.

This clonotype was seen more than once but under ten times. The chain recombines TRBV28 with TRBJ2-1, with 8 bases that match TRBD2. CDR1 MDHEN and CDR2 SYDVKM come from the germline V gene. This CDR3 is built from 13 residues. J gave up 7 bases and V 8 bases, and 7 bases lay outside the gene matches. The CDR3 loop reads CASGVAGRNEQFF. The CDR3 nucleotides are TGTGCCAGCGGGGTAGCGGGAAGGAATGAGCAGTTCTTC.

Turning to this clonotype: Without the conserved terminal phenylalanine or tryptophan, this CDR3 likely stems from a read error. The chain links TRBV6-2 or TRBV6-3 to TRBJ1-1; D is uncertain. There are 13 residues in the CDR3. CDR1 is MNHEY, CDR2 SVGEGT, per germline. V was clipped by 6 bases and J by 4 bases, with 12 bases between them. CDR3 nucleotides: TGTGCCAGCAGCTGGACCCGGGGCACTGAAGCTTTCCTT. Its translation is CASSWTRGTEAFL.

This clonotype was picked up a small number of times. The gene calls are TRBV4-3 and TRBJ2-1; tentatively, D is TRBD1 (5 bases). CDR3 length: 16 residues. V lost 0 bases, J lost 2 bases, and 11 bases lay in between. The germline V gene has CDR1 LGHNA and CDR2 YSLEER. In nucleotides, the CDR3 is TGCGCCAGCAGCCAAGACAGGGCTCCGGCCTACAATGAGCAGTTCTTC. Protein: CASSQDRAPAYNEQFF.

This clonotype was seen only a few times. The CDR3 is CASSLEGNEKLFF. The CDR3 DNA reads TGTGCCAGCAGTTTAGAGGGTAATGAAAAACTGTTTTTT. J is TRBJ1-4 and V is TRBV12-3 or TRBV12-4; D gene unclear. V was shortened by 1 base and J by 4 bases, with 4 bases between the two germline ends. This CDR3 contains 13 residues.

The chain is built from TRBV5-4 and TRBJ2-7, with D possibly being TRBD2 (5 bases). This CDR3 comprises 15 residues. V lost 0 bases, J lost 8 bases, and 18 bases lay in between. CDR1 is SGHNT and CDR2 is YYREEE in the germline V gene (reference sequence). CDR3 DNA sequence: TGTGCCAGCAGCTTGGTTCTAGCCCGGGTTATCAAGCAGTACTTC. Translated, it gives CASSLVLARVIKQYF.

In its sample, this clonotype was seen a few times. V usage is TRBV2 and J usage is TRBJ2-7, with TRBD2 identical over 8 bases. J gave up 0 bases and V 7 bases, and 14 bases lay outside the gene matches. CDR3 length equals 17 residues. CDR1 SNHLY and CDR2 FYNNEI come from the germline V gene. CDR3 in amino acids: CASNTGLAGGSSYEQYF. The DNA for the CDR3 is TGTGCCAGCAACACTGGACTGGCGGGAGGAAGCTCCTACGAGCAGTACTTC.

Remarks on this clonotype: This may be a read error, as it is one base from a much larger clone. The gene calls are TRBV12-3 or TRBV12-4 and TRBJ1-5, with D tentatively TRBD1 (5 bases). This CDR3 spans 16 amino acids. Here the CDR3 DNA reads TGTGCCGGCAGTTTAGGGGACCCGGTTAGCAATCAGCCCCAGCATTTT. This translates into CAGSLGDPVSNQPQHF.

In regard to this clonotype: A read error may explain this, as a much larger clone is one base away. This CDR3 fails to terminate in the conserved phenylalanine or tryptophan, so it likely reflects a read error. The rearrangement links TRBV7-8 to TRBJ2-1, with TRBD2 matching over 11 bases. V shed 0 bases, J shed 8 bases, and the junction held 9 bases outside the gene matches. The CDR3 totals 17 residues. Looked up from germline, CDR1 is SGHVS and CDR2 is FQNEAQ. This CDR3 is CASSLALAGGPVDEQFS. The CDR3 DNA reads as TGTGCCAGCAGCTTAGCCCTAGCGGGAGGCCCCGTGGATGAGCAGTTCTCC.

This CDR3 reads CASSLEAWDRGFF. CDR3 coding DNA: TGTGCCAGCAGCTTAGAGGCCTGGGACAGGGGGTTCTTC. This sequence joins TRBV11-2 and TRBJ2-1; 10 bases are a match to TRBD1. Trimming removed 0 bases from V and 15 bases from J; junction bases left unmatched: 5. Germline V gene lookup returns CDR1 SGHAT and CDR2 FQNNGV. The CDR3 totals 13 residues.

This clonotype has a single count. V gene TRBV13 combines with J gene TRBJ1-6; D may be TRBD1 (6 bases). The CDR3 is 12 residues long. Germline assignment: CDR1 PRHDT and CDR2 FYEKMQ (reference sequence). V was clipped by 8 bases and J by 9 bases, with 11 bases between them. The CDR3 loop is CASQQGRSPLHF. Written as DNA, the CDR3 is TGTGCCAGCCAACAGGGTCGTTCACCCCTCCACTTT.

This clonotype appeared once. The chain couples TRBV14 to TRBJ1-4; D not resolved. Germline CDR1 and CDR2: SGHDN and FVKESK. V lost 1 base, J lost 4 bases, and 10 bases lay in between. CDR3 length: 15 amino acids. The CDR3 DNA reads TGTGCCAGCAGCCAAGTCACCACCCTTAATGAAAAACTGTTTTTT. Protein: CASSQVTTLNEKLFF.

The chain recombines TRBV5-1 with TRBJ2-7, with D possibly being TRBD1 (6 bases). Germline V gene sequence: CDR1 SGHRS, CDR2 YFSETQ. V was cut by 5 bases and J by 0 bases, with 9 bases left in between. This CDR3 spans 13 amino acids. CDR3 in amino acids: CASRGDNSYEQYF. For the CDR3, the DNA is TGCGCCAGCAGAGGGGACAACTCCTACGAGCAGTACTTC.

Note on this clonotype: A read error may account for a junction end that differs from germline. The rearrangement links TRBV24-1 to TRBJ2-1, with D perhaps matching TRBD2 (5 bases). This CDR3 region has 14 residues. The germline CDR1 and CDR2 sequences are KGHDR and SFDVKD. For the CDR3, the DNA is TGTGCCACCAGTGACCAACTTAGAGGGAATGAGCAGATCTTC. Encoded protein: CATSDQLRGNEQIF.